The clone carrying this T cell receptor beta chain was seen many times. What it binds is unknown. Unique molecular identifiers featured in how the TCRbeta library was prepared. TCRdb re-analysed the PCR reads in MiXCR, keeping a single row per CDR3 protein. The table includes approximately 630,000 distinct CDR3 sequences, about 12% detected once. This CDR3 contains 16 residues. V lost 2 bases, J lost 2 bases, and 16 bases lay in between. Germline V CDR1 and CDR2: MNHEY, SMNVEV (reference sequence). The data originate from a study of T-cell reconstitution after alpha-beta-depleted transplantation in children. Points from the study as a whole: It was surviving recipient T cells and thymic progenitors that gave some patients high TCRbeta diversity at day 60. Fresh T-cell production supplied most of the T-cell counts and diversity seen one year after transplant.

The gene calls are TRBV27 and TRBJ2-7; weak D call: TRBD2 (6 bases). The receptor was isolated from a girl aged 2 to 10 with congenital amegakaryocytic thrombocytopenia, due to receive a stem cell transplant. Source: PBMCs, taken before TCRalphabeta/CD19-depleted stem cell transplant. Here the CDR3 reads CASSLTLSSVAYEQYF. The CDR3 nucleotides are TGTGCCAGCAGTTTAACCCTCTCTAGCGTAGCCTACGAGCAGTACTTC.